The following is a TCR beta chain sequence with its context. Its antigen is unidentified. Reverse transcribing all isolated RNA meant expressed TCRB transcripts were sequenced. Sequenced by immunoSEQ multiplex PCR; TCRdb stores in-frame clones only, minus some. Found here are approximately 160,000 clones, roughly 59% of them singletons; the top ten hold roughly 0.095%. CDR3 size: 13 residues. V shed 0 bases and J shed 4 bases, with 7 bases lying between them. Germline CDR1 is GTSNPN and CDR2 is SVGIG (reference sequence). This specimen comes from a study of beta chain features in type 1 diabetes. As for the study in general: All samples together contributed 107,917,701 sorted cells for examination.

General observations from the study: Type 1 diabetes patients had TCRB CDR3s that were shorter (moderately but significantly so) in all four CD4+ subsets. Naive, central memory and regulatory TCRB repertoires appeared more similar among patients than healthy donors.

This TCR was sampled from a man aged 25 to 40 with type 1 diabetes. V gene TRBV30 combines with J gene TRBJ1-5; D remains unclear. The source material was naive CD4+ T cells from blood. CDR3 in amino acids: CAWSVYGNQPQHF. The CDR3 nucleotides are TGTGCCTGGAGTGTATACGGGAATCAGCCCCAGCATTTT.